This TCR beta chain was sequenced for a study of beta chain features in type 1 diabetes. Study context: Patients shared similar age, gender and cell yields with healthy donors.

Points from the study as a whole: Shorter TCRB CDR3s, moderately but significantly so, were found in Type 1 diabetes patients in all four CD4+ subsets.

Note on this clone: Its antigen is as yet unknown.

Averaging about 100 mL, one heparinised blood draw was given by each donor. The entirety of the isolated RNA underwent reverse transcription, so expressed TCRB transcripts were sequenced. TCRdb's copy holds only in-frame clones and misses some; the assay was immunoSEQ multiplex PCR. This sample carries roughly 100,000 clones, around 30% of them seen once, and the ten largest clones take 0.53%. This TCR was recovered from a woman between 18 and 30 years old with type 1 diabetes. Sequencing used central memory CD4+ T cells from blood.

CDR3 protein: CASSLDKRVPRTDTQYF. DNA of the CDR3: TGTGCCAGCAGCTTAGATAAGCGGGTACCTCGAACAGATACGCAGTATTTT. The V gene is TRBV11-2, the J gene TRBJ2-3; the D gene is possibly TRBD2 (6 bases). This CDR3 region has 17 residues. V lost 0 bases and J lost 3, with 16 bases in between. Germline V gives CDR1 SGHAT, CDR2 FQNNGV. Full variable domain (remainder filled in from reference TRBV11-2 and TRBJ2-3): EAGVAQSPRYKIIEKRQSVAFWCNPISGHATLYWYQQILGQGPKLLIQFQNNGVVDDSQLPKDRFSAERLKGVDSTLKIQPAKLEDSAVYLCASSLDKRVPRTDTQYFGPGTRLTVL.